A single T cell receptor (beta chain) is shown here with its context. Individual cDNA molecules received unique molecular identifiers in the library. Via MiXCR, TCRdb re-called the RACE reads, giving one row per CDR3 protein. The sample lists 40,000 to 50,000 distinct CDR3 sequences, around 12% seen once, with 4.5% to 6% in the top ten. These data are taken from a study of human T cells and chemical hapten exposure. The CDR3 sequence is 16 residues long. With V trimmed by 4 bases and J by 8 bases, 9 bases remained unmatched. Germline-derived CDR1 and CDR2 are MNHEY and SVGAGI. Noted time point: pre-sensitization, week 0. Treatment of the sample: therapeutic diphenylcyclopropenone sensitization with weekly scalp DPC.

This TCR came from a woman aged 25-40 years with alopecia areata. Some clones in this sample may be carry-over from other donors' samples. This specimen was whole blood, taken in connection with sensitization to the hapten diphenylcyclopropenone (DPC). The V and J genes are TRBV6-5 and TRBJ2-2; 11 bases align to TRBD1. The CDR3 nucleotides read TGTGCCAGCAGTTTTCGACCCGGACAGGGGGCTGGGGAGCTGTTTTTT. The encoded protein is CASSFRPGQGAGELFF.